What follows are 10 T cell receptor beta chains derived from one specimen sequenced in a study of T-cell reconstitution after alpha-beta-depleted transplantation in children. Unique molecular identifiers featured in how the TCRbeta library was prepared. MiXCR, run by TCRdb on the PCR reads, gives a single entry per CDR3 protein. The sample holds fewer than 350,000 distinct CDR3 sequences, over 7.5% seen once. Their cognate antigens are unknown. General study points: A year had passed since transplant, and T-cell counts and diversity by then came mostly from newly produced T cells.

This material consisted of peripheral blood, taken 360 days after TCRalphabeta/CD19-depleted stem cell transplant. Receptor source: a female patient aged 2-9 years who had a stem cell transplant for Fanconi anemia, so the T cells may come from the graft donor.

This clonotype appeared many times. The chain couples TRBV3-1 to TRBJ1-6, with D possibly matching TRBD1 (5 bases). The V gene's germline CDR1 is LGHDT and CDR2 YNNKEL (reference sequence). The CDR3 has 15 amino acids. With 1 base removed from V and 6 bases from J, the gap between germline ends came to 10 bases. The CDR3 is CASSQVVGLNSPLHF. The CDR3 coding sequence is TGTGCCAGCAGCCAAGTGGTGGGACTTAATTCACCCCTCCACTTT.

This clonotype appeared many times. CDR3 in DNA: TGTGCCAGCAGTTTACTGAGGGGGTTTTCCTACAATGAGCAGTTCTTC. Its protein product is CASSLLRGFSYNEQFF. The chain carries TRBV28 and TRBJ2-1, with D maybe TRBD1 (6 bases). V was pared by 2 bases and J by 1 base, with 12 bases between. CDR1 and CDR2 from the germline V gene are MDHEN and SYDVKM. The CDR3 covers 16 residues. Variable domain in full (rest from reference TRBV28 and TRBJ2-1): DVKVTQSSRYLVKRTGEKVFLECVQDMDHENMFWYRQDPGLGLRLIYFSYDVKMKEKGDIPEGYSVSREKKERFSLILESASTNQTSMYLCASSLLRGFSYNEQFFGPGTRLTVL.

This clonotype was detected many times. V usage is TRBV20-1 and J usage is TRBJ2-7; TRBD2 matches 11 bases. CDR3 length equals 21 residues. Per germline, CDR1 DFQATT and CDR2 SNEGSKA (reference sequence). Germline trimming cut 1 base from V and 2 bases from J; bases unmatched to any gene: 22. The CDR3 bases are TGCAGTGCTAGAGTTATAGCGGGAGGGCTCGTGACGGCCTATTCGGCCTACGAGCAGTACTTC. Translation gives CSARVIAGGLVTAYSAYEQYF.

The CDR3 DNA follows: TGCGCCAGCAGCTTGGGACAGGCCTCTGGAAACACCATATATTTT. Translated: CASSLGQASGNTIYF. The V call is TRBV5-1, the J call TRBJ1-3, with TRBD1 as a possible D gene (6 bases). CDR3 length equals 15 residues. Germline V gene sequence: CDR1 SGHRS, CDR2 YFSETQ. V was clipped by 0 bases and J by 0 bases, with 7 bases between them. The whole variable domain, remainder taken from reference TRBV5-1 and TRBJ1-3, is KAGVTQTPRYLIKTRGQQVTLSCSPISGHRSVSWYQQTPGQGLQFLFEYFSETQRNKGNFPGRFSGRQFSNSRSEMNVSTLELGDSALYLCASSLGQASGNTIYFGEGSWLTVV.

In its sample, this clonotype was seen a few times. This chain connects TRBV7-3 to TRBJ2-6, with TRBD2 as a possible D gene (6 bases). Deletions cut 3 bases from V and 2 bases from J, with 11 bases between. The germline V gene has CDR1 SGHTA and CDR2 FQGTGA. This CDR3 contains 16 residues. DNA of the CDR3: TGTGCCAGCAGCTTCGGGAGAGGGACTGGGGCCAACGTCCTGACTTTC. Amino acid sequence: CASSFGRGTGANVLTF.

This clonotype was counted ten times or more. As DNA, the CDR3 is TGTGCCAGCAGTTTATATGGGGAGGGCCGGGAGACCCAGTACTTC. This encodes CASSLYGEGRETQYF. The chain links TRBV28 to TRBJ2-5; 7 nucleotides align to TRBD2. The CDR3 is 15 residues long. The trim removed 1 base at V and 5 bases at J, leaving 7 bases unmatched. Looked up from germline, CDR1 is MDHEN and CDR2 is SYDVKM.

This chain joins TRBV28 and TRBJ2-7, with 7 bases lining up with TRBD1. With 5 bases clipped from V and 3 bases from J, the junction kept 19 bases outside the gene matches. CDR1 and CDR2 from the germline V gene are MDHEN and SYDVKM. CDR3 length: 18 residues. DNA of the CDR3: TGTGCCAGCAGTACAAATCGACTTGACAGGGAAAGCGTCTACGAGCAGTACGTC. Translating it yields CASSTNRLDRESVYEQYV.

This clonotype was seen a handful of times. The chain employs TRBV24-1 and TRBJ1-1; D is unresolved. In germline, CDR1 is KGHDR, CDR2 SFDVKD. V was shortened by 4 bases and J by 5 bases, with 10 bases between the two germline ends. The CDR3 is 13 residues long. CDR3 DNA sequence: TGTGCCACCAGTGAAGTAGGATCAACTGAAGCTTTCTTT. This gives the protein CATSEVGSTEAFF.

This clonotype has only one observation. The chain couples TRBV20-1 to TRBJ2-7; TRBD1 matches 9 bases. The trim removed 1 base at V and 2 bases at J, leaving 15 bases unmatched. Per germline, CDR1 DFQATT and CDR2 SNEGSKA (reference sequence). The CDR3 is 18 residues long. The DNA for the CDR3 is TGCAGTGCTAGAGGACTGAACAGGGGGCGCGGAGCGACCTACGAGCAGTACTTC. Its protein is CSARGLNRGRGATYEQYF.

This clonotype was seen a few times. This sequence joins TRBV9 and TRBJ1-2, with a weak D call TRBD1 (6 bases). The V and J ends lost 2 bases and 7 bases respectively, with 12 bases between them. The germline V gene encodes CDR1 SGDLS and CDR2 YYNGEE. The CDR3 is made up of 13 amino acids. CDR3 amino acids: CASSVGGGLGYTF. CDR3 sequence (DNA): TGTGCCAGCAGCGTCGGTGGGGGGCTTGGCTACACCTTC.